This TCR beta chain appears in the sequencing data of a study of blood T cell repertoires in COVID-19. At the level of the study: Material from acute and convalescent COVID-19 was sourced from the United States, Italy and Spain. PBMCs, B-cell-depleted T cells, or T cells were the source of the cDNA or gDNA that made up the material.

Original processing notes: Amplification from reference gene primers served as the basis for estimated nucleated cell counts. Method: immunoSEQ multiplex PCR; TCRdb's copy keeps in-frame clones and lacks some. The DNA gave D and trimming, while V, J and clone size come from that table. Of approximately 76,000 clones listed, around 90% are singletons. CDR3 length: 15 residues. The V and J ends lost 0 bases and 5 bases respectively, with 14 bases between them. The germline gives CDR1 SGHRS, CDR2 YFSETQ. The sequencing input was peripheral blood. This receptor was identified in a human donor in a cohort sampled during active COVID-19. The chain couples TRBV5-1 to TRBJ2-5; the D is unclear. The chain's CDR3 is CASSLGRVLSETQYF. CDR3 DNA: TGCGCCAGCAGCTTGGGCCGGGTCTTGTCGGAGACCCAGTACTTC.